This paragraph covers one TCR beta chain sequence. The specificity of this receptor is unknown. Base quality data are lacking; no much larger clone is found one base away. V sheds 10 bases and J sheds 5 bases, leaving 14 bases between their ends. The cysteine opens and the phenylalanine closes a CDR3 of 12 amino acids. Of the read, only the CDR3 DNA is kept; its 36 bases are in frame from base 1. CDR1 ENHRY and CDR2 SYGVKD are derived from the germline V gene. The sample is drawn from a study of identical twins (dated by TCRdb to the mid-2010s). General notes on the study: TCR alpha and beta repertoires from monozygotic twins, unrelated adults of various ages and cord blood were deep-sequenced to test whether fetal clonotypes persist. Replicate twin experiments were performed at different times using different library preparation protocols to rule out contamination.

The receptor library was made with 5' RACE. Sequencing was carried out with an Illumina HiSeq 2000. Template switching added a universal primer binding site, and the final cDNA carried a unique molecular identifier that allowed TCR cDNA molecules to be counted accurately. Specific primers in the conserved constant-segment region were used to synthesize first-strand cDNA for TCR alpha and beta chains. To control for contamination, every cDNA library was double barcoded, receiving both a SMART-Mk sample barcode and Illumina barcodes. Two successive PCR steps introduced TruSeq adapter sequences along with Illumina sample barcodes. The Illumina HiSeq platform was used with custom primers to sequence TCR alpha and beta cDNA libraries. The authors' analysis ran thus. MiGEC was used to process raw reads and extract unique molecular identifiers, and MiXCR was used to find CDR3 positions. For each individual, recombination models were inferred using an EM algorithm with the repgenHMM and IGoR tools. Shared clonotype analysis was performed with the tcR package in R, normalizing sharing by the product of cloneset sizes. Out-of-frame nonproductive sequences were analyzed to study raw recombination free of thymic and clonal selection effects. The public reads were run again by TCRdb, first through fastp at Q25 and then through MiXCR, and only productive beta chains were kept. Rows merge per CDR3 protein into single entries with the most common DNA and genes. The V and J calls, along with clone size, are taken from TCRdb and not from the paper's own processing. The sample data list 1.5 million or so distinct CDR3 sequences, and under 35% of these were observed just once. Together, the top ten hold 0.25% to 0.3% of the sample.

Only healthy Caucasian donors were included. The investigation overall reported the following: Compared with coincidental sharing between unrelated individuals, an excess of low generation-probability sequences was observed among out-of-frame TCR alpha sequences shared between twins. Because the same donors could not be followed over many years, the conclusions depended on cross-sectional statistical analysis. Fewer insertions were carried by abundant cord blood beta clonotypes; a weaker similar trend was observed in young adult naive repertoires, while no such trend was observed in memory repertoires. Invariant T cells such as MAIT and iNKT could partly confound zero-insertion analyses, though diverse VJ usage argued against this for most clonotypes. Recombination models systematically underestimated out-of-frame TCR alpha sharing in monozygotic twins but agreed with sharing between unrelated individuals. A weaker excess of twin sharing was found in beta out-of-frame sequences because the signal-to-noise ratio was lowered by fewer shared sequences.

The sequence is built from TRBV10-3 and TRBJ1-2; no confident D gene assignment can be made. The receptor comes from a newborn girl in good health. Sequences were obtained from cord blood. The CDR3 protein: CASRSADYGYTF. DNA sequence: TGTGCCAGCCGGTCAGCCGATTATGGCTACACCTTC.